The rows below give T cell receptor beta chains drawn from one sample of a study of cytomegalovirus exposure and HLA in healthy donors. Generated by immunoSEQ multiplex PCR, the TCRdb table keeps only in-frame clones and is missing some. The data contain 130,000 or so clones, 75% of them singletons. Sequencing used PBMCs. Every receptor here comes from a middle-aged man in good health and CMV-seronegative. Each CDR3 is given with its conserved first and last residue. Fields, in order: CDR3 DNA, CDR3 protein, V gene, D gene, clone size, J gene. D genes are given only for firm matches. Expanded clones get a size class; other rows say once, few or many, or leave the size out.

DNA: TGTGCCAGCAGCTTAGTATTTGGAGGGACGGAGCAGTACTTC
CDR3: CASSLVFGGTEQYF
V: TRBV7-2
D: NA
size: NA
J: TRBJ2-7

DNA: TGCGCCAGCAGCCCCACAGGACTAGCGGCCTCCTACGAGCAGTACTTC
CDR3: CASSPTGLAASYEQYF
V: TRBV4-1
D: TRBD2
size: NA
J: TRBJ2-7

DNA: TGTGCCAGCAGTTTTTCTACTTCCGAGCAGTACTTC
CDR3: CASSFSTSEQYF
V: TRBV28
D: NA
size: NA
J: TRBJ2-7

DNA: TGCGCCAGCAGCCAAGATCGCGGGACAGGCTACGAGCAGTACTTC
CDR3: CASSQDRGTGYEQYF
V: TRBV4-1
D: TRBD1
size: NA
J: TRBJ2-7

DNA: TGTGCCAGCTGGGAGGACGGGCTGGGCAATCAGCCCCAGCATTTT
CDR3: CASWEDGLGNQPQHF
V: TRBV28
D: NA
size: NA
J: TRBJ1-5

DNA: TGTGCCAGCAGCTTCCCCACAACCTACGAGCAGTACTTC
CDR3: CASSFPTTYEQYF
V: TRBV5-6
D: NA
size: NA
J: TRBJ2-7

DNA: TGTGCCAGCAGTACCCAGGGAGGGTCACCTGAGCAGTTCTTC
CDR3: CASSTQGGSPEQFF
V: TRBV2
D: TRBD2
size: NA
J: TRBJ2-1

DNA: TGTGCCAGCAGCCAAGAGGGGGACTATTTTGGGGGAACTGAAGCTTTCTTT
CDR3: CASSQEGDYFGGTEAFF
V: TRBV14
D: NA
size: NA
J: TRBJ1-1

DNA: TGCGCCAGCAGCCAAGTTCGAATCAGCACTGAAGCTTTCTTT
CDR3: CASSQVRISTEAFF
V: TRBV4-3
D: NA
size: few
J: TRBJ1-1

DNA: TGTGCCAGCAGTCCCCAGGGGGATCCCTCCCCCGAGCAGTACTTC
CDR3: CASSPQGDPSPEQYF
V: TRBV27
D: TRBD1
size: NA
J: TRBJ2-7

DNA: TGTGCCAGCAGCGAGGGACTAGCGGCCAACTACGAGCAGTACTTC
CDR3: CASSEGLAANYEQYF
V: TRBV11-2
D: TRBD2
size: NA
J: TRBJ2-7

DNA: TGTGCCAGCAGTGTTCACAGCTCTGGAAACACCATATATTTT
CDR3: CASSVHSSGNTIYF
V: TRBV2
D: NA
size: NA
J: TRBJ1-3

DNA: TGTGCCAGCAGCTTGGAGGATCAGCCCCAGCATTTT
CDR3: CASSLEDQPQHF
V: TRBV7-9
D: NA
size: NA
J: TRBJ1-5

DNA: TGTGCCAGCACGCCAGGTGGCACAGATACGCAGTATTTT
CDR3: CASTPGGTDTQYF
V: TRBV6-4
D: NA
size: NA
J: TRBJ2-3

DNA: TGTGCCAGCAGTACAGGGGGAAAACATCAGCCCCAGCATTTT
CDR3: CASSTGGKHQPQHF
V: TRBV28
D: TRBD1
size: NA
J: TRBJ1-5

DNA: TGTGCCAGCAGCTTGTACGTGAGAAGCACAGATACGCAGTATTTT
CDR3: CASSLYVRSTDTQYF
V: TRBV5-6
D: NA
size: NA
J: TRBJ2-3

DNA: TGTGCCAGCAGTCCCCGGGCCCTACGGGACAAGGGCCGGGTTGAAGCTTTCTTT
CDR3: CASSPRALRDKGRVEAFF
V: TRBV28
D: NA
size: NA
J: TRBJ1-1

DNA: TGTGCCAGCAGTGAGTGGGTCAGGCCTGAGCGGTGG
CDR3: CASSEWVRPERW
V: TRBV6-5
D: NA
size: NA
J: TRBJ1-1

DNA: TGTGCCAGTAAAGGGGACAGGGATGATGGCTACACCTTC
CDR3: CASKGDRDDGYTF
V: TRBV19
D: TRBD1
size: NA
J: TRBJ1-2

DNA: TGTGCCAGCAGCAGACAGACCCTAGCCAAAAACATTCAGTACTTC
CDR3: CASSRQTLAKNIQYF
V: TRBV13
D: NA
size: NA
J: TRBJ2-4

DNA: TGTGCCAGCACCGTAGGCCGGACAGGGGGCGATTCACCCCTCCACTTT
CDR3: CASTVGRTGGDSPLHF
V: TRBV5-6
D: TRBD1
size: few
J: TRBJ1-6

DNA: TGTGCCAGCAGCCCAGACACGAATGAAAAACTGTTTTTT
CDR3: CASSPDTNEKLFF
V: TRBV9
D: NA
size: few
J: TRBJ1-4

DNA: TGTGCCAGCAGCCCGGACTCAATTTATTATCAGCCCCAGCATTTT
CDR3: CASSPDSIYYQPQHF
V: TRBV7-2
D: NA
size: once
J: TRBJ1-5

DNA: TGCGCCAGCAGCCAAGAAGGACAGGGAAGGGGTTCACCCCTCCACTTT
CDR3: CASSQEGQGRGSPLHF
V: TRBV4-1
D: TRBD1
size: NA
J: TRBJ1-6

DNA: TGTGCCAGCAGTACACGGGTGATCTCTGGAAACACCATATATTTT
CDR3: CASSTRVISGNTIYF
V: TRBV6-6
D: NA
size: NA
J: TRBJ1-3

DNA: TGTGCCAGTAGTCCCCTTAGGACTAGCGGGGGAGAGACCCAGTACTTC
CDR3: CASSPLRTSGGETQYF
V: TRBV19
D: TRBD2
size: NA
J: TRBJ2-5

DNA: TGTGCCATCACCGGGACACGCAACCTGAGGACTGAAGCTTTCTTT
CDR3: CAITGTRNLRTEAFF
V: TRBV10-3
D: NA
size: NA
J: TRBJ1-1

DNA: TGTGCCAGCAGGTACGGGACAGGGCCCTACGAGCAGTACTTC
CDR3: CASRYGTGPYEQYF
V: TRBV5-5
D: TRBD1
size: NA
J: TRBJ2-7

DNA: TGTGCCAGCAGCTCACTACAGGGTTGGCAGCCCCAGCATTTT
CDR3: CASSSLQGWQPQHF
V: TRBV7-6
D: NA
size: NA
J: TRBJ1-5

DNA: TGTGCCGGCGACCCAGGGTCGGGTCAGCCCCAGCATTTT
CDR3: CAGDPGSGQPQHF
V: TRBV2
D: NA
size: NA
J: TRBJ1-5

DNA: TGTGCCAGCAGCCCTATCGACAGGGGGTCTGCCTATGGCTACACCTTC
CDR3: CASSPIDRGSAYGYTF
V: TRBV14
D: TRBD1
size: NA
J: TRBJ1-2

DNA: TGCGCCAGCAGCTTTAACCAGGGTCGCGAGGGCTACACCTTC
CDR3: CASSFNQGREGYTF
V: TRBV5-1
D: NA
size: NA
J: TRBJ1-2

DNA: TGCGCCAGCAGCTTACAGCGGATTGATACGCAGTATTTT
CDR3: CASSLQRIDTQYF
V: TRBV5-1
D: NA
size: NA
J: TRBJ2-3

DNA: TGTGCTAGTGCCTACTCACAGGGGGCTATTAGCCCTGGGGCCAACGTCCTGACTTTC
CDR3: CASAYSQGAISPGANVLTF
V: TRBV12-5
D: TRBD1
size: NA
J: TRBJ2-6